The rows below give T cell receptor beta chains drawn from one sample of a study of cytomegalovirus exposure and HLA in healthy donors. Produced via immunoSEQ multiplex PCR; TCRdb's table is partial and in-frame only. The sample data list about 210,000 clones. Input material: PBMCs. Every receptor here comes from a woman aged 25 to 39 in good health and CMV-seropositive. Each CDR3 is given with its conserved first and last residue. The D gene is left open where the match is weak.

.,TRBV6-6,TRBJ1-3,CASSREDGNTIYF,TGTGCCAGCAGCAGGGAGGATGGAAACACCATATATTTT
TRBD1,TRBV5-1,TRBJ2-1,CASSAPERGPNEQFF,TGCGCCAGCAGCGCCCCGGAGAGGGGGCCCAATGAGCAGTTCTTC
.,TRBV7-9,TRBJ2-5,CASSLRAGGETQYF,TGTGCCAGCAGCTTAAGAGCAGGTGGGGAGACCCAGTACTTC
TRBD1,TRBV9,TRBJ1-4,CASSVGAGGLRNEKLFF,TGTGCCAGCAGCGTAGGGGCAGGGGGGCTGCGGAATGAAAAACTGTTTTTT
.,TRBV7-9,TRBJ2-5,CASSFQGTHGETQYF,TGTGCCAGCAGTTTCCAGGGAACTCATGGGGAGACCCAGTACTTC
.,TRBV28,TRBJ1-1,CASSVGGGMNTEAFF,TGTGCCAGCAGTGTAGGGGGGGGCATGAACACTGAAGCTTTCTTT
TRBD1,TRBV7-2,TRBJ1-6,CASSLEGQDNSPLHF,TGTGCCAGCAGCTTAGAGGGACAGGATAATTCACCCCTCCACTTT
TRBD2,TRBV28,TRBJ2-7,CASSYLGTSGGHEQYF,TGTGCCAGCAGTTACCTTGGGACTAGCGGGGGACACGAGCAGTACTTC
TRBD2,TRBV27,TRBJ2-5,CASTPKGLAGVRETQYF,TGTGCCAGCACCCCCAAAGGACTAGCGGGAGTTAGGGAGACCCAGTACTTC
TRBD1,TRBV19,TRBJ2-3,CASSRDRVADTQYF,TGTGCCAGTAGTAGAGACAGGGTGGCAGATACGCAGTATTTT
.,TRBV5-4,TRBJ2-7,CASSFDPGGSYEQYF,TGTGCCAGCAGCTTTGACCCCGGGGGCTCCTACGAGCAGTACTTC
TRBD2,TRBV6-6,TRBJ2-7,CASSYSSGEVYEQYF,TGTGCCAGCAGTTACTCTAGCGGGGAGGTCTACGAGCAGTACTTC
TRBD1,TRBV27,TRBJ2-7,CASSITTGGHEQYF,TGTGCCAGCAGTATAACAACAGGGGGGCACGAGCAGTACTTC
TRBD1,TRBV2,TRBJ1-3,CASSETWDRGNTIYF,TGTGCCAGCAGTGAAACTTGGGACAGGGGAAACACCATATATTTT
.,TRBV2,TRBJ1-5,CASSERVIAQPQHF,TGTGCCAGCAGTGAGAGGGTTATCGCTCAGCCCCAGCATTTT
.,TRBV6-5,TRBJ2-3,CASKRTGESTDTQYF,TGTGCCAGTAAACGGACGGGGGAAAGCACAGATACGCAGTATTTT
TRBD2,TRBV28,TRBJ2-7,CASSLWGLAGANEQYF,TGTGCCAGCAGTTTATGGGGACTAGCGGGAGCTAACGAGCAGTACTTC
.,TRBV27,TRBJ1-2,CASTPSRDMVNYGYTF,TGTGCCAGCACCCCGAGTCGGGACATGGTTAACTATGGCTACACCTTC
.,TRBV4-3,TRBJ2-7,CASSLGRGGPFKQYF,TGCGCCAGCAGCCTTGGTCGAGGGGGACCATTCAAGCAGTACTTC
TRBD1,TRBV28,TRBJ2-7,CASDRGPGYYEQYF,TGTGCCAGTGACAGGGGCCCTGGATACTACGAGCAGTACTTC
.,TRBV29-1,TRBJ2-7,CSVGYWAGHYEQYF,TGCAGCGTTGGTTACTGGGCGGGGCACTACGAGCAGTACTTC
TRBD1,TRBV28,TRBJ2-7,CASSLGTGIYEQYF,TGTGCCAGCAGTTTAGGGACAGGGATCTACGAGCAGTACTTC
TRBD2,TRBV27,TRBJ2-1,CASRTSGYNEQFF,TGTGCCAGCAGGACTAGCGGTTACAATGAGCAGTTCTTC
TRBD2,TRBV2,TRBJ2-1,CASRLAGGLSKQFF,TGTGCCAGCCGACTAGCGGGGGGTCTGAGTAAGCAGTTCTTC
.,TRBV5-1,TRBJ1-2,CASSFGGNYGYTF,TGCGCCAGCAGCTTCGGGGGAAACTATGGCTACACCTTC
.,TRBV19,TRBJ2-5,CASSTGQNRETQYF,TGTGCCAGTAGTACCGGACAGAACCGGGAGACCCAGTACTTC
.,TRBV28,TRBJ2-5,CASCSLDTKETQYF,TGTGCCAGCTGCTCGCTGGACACCAAAGAGACCCAGTACTTC
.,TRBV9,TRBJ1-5,CASSPGGEKSQPQHF,TGTGCCAGCAGCCCCGGGGGGGAGAAGAGTCAGCCCCAGCATTTT
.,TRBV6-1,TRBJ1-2,CASSEIHSRYGYTF,TGTGCCAGCAGTGAAATTCACAGCAGATATGGCTACACCTTC
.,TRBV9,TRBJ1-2,CASSVGPGGRDQGYTF,TGTGCCAGCAGCGTGGGGCCTGGGGGGAGGGATCAAGGCTACACCTTC
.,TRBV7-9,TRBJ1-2,CASSFLEGDIGYTF,TGTGCCAGCAGCTTCCTAGAGGGGGATATAGGCTACACCTTC
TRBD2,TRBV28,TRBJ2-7,CASRGEVQYF,TGTGCCAGCCGGGGGGAAGTGCAGTACTTC
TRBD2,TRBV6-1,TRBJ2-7,CGSRLAAYEQYF,TGTGGCTCCCGACTAGCGGCCTACGAGCAGTACTTC
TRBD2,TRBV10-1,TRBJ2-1,CASSDSSGRGYNEQFF,TGCGCCAGCAGTGATAGTAGCGGGAGGGGCTACAATGAGCAGTTCTTC
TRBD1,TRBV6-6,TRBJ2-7,CASSGQGVRYEQYF,TGTGCCAGCAGCGGACAGGGGGTGAGGTACGAGCAGTACTTC
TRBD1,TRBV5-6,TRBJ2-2,CASSLETGMTGELFF,TGTGCCAGCAGCTTGGAGACAGGGATGACCGGGGAGCTGTTTTTT
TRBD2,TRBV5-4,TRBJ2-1,CASSLVLAGVGGEQFF,TGTGCCAGCAGCTTGGTTTTGGCGGGAGTGGGAGGTGAGCAGTTCTTC
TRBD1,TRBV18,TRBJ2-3,CASSPFPGTEFTDTQYF,TGTGCCAGCTCACCTTTTCCCGGGACAGAATTCACAGATACGCAGTATTTT
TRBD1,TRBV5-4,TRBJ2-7,CASSSTQGASYEQYF,TGTGCCAGCAGCTCTACCCAGGGGGCGAGCTACGAGCAGTACTTC
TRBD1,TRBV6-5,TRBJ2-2,CASSYSGQANTGELFF,TGTGCCAGCAGTTACTCCGGACAGGCGAACACCGGGGAGCTGTTTTTT
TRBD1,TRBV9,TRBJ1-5,CASSVTGGNQPQHF,TGTGCCAGCAGCGTGACAGGGGGCAATCAGCCCCAGCATTTT
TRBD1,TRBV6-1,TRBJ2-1,CASRTTGWVGNEQFF,TGTGCCAGCAGGACGACAGGGTGGGTGGGCAATGAGCAGTTCTTC
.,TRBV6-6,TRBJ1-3,CASSYFTGNSGNTIYF,TGTGCCAGCAGTTACTTTACAGGAAACTCTGGAAACACCATATATTTT
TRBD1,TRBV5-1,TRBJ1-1,CASSLTGGSGTEAFF,TGCGCCAGCAGCCTGACAGGGGGCTCGGGGACTGAAGCTTTCTTT
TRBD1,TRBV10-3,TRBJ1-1,CAISEATGGTEAFF,TGTGCCATCAGTGAGGCGACAGGGGGCACTGAAGCTTTCTTT
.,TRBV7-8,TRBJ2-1,CASSFQGSYNEQFF,TGTGCCAGCAGCTTCCAGGGCTCCTACAATGAGCAGTTCTTC
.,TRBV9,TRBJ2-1,CASSVGLVYNEQFF,TGTGCCAGCAGCGTAGGGCTAGTATACAATGAGCAGTTCTTC
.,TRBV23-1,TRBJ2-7,CASSHYPLYEQYF,TGCGCCAGCAGTCACTACCCCCTCTACGAGCAGTACTTC
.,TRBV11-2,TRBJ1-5,CASSPGRGQPQHF,TGTGCCAGCAGCCCAGGTAGGGGTCAGCCCCAGCATTTT
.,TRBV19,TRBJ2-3,CASSIRLLTDTQYF,TGTGCCAGTAGTATAAGACTTCTCACAGATACGCAGTATTTT
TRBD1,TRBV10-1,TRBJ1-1,CASSERTGPAFF,TGCGCCAGCAGTGAGCGGACAGGGCCAGCTTTCTTT
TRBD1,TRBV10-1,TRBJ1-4,CASSSGQGEKLFF,TGCGCCAGCAGCTCGGGACAGGGTGAAAAACTGTTTTTT
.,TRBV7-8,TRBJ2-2,CASSLIGGEFNTGELFF,TGTGCCAGCAGCTTAATCGGCGGGGAGTTCAACACCGGGGAGCTGTTTTTT
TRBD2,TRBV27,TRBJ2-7,CASNTSGPKGEQYF,TGTGCCAGCAATACTAGCGGCCCCAAGGGCGAGCAGTACTTC